The 20 T cell receptor beta chains listed next were all sequenced from one sample in a study of T cell repertoires in cytomegalovirus infection. TCRdb reprocessed the reads with MiXCR, giving one entry per CDR3 protein. The sample contains more than 400,000 distinct CDR3 sequences, about 25% of which appear only once. Sequenced sample: PBMCs. The receptors stem from a human donor in good health (CMV status not recorded). Some clones in this sample may be carry-over from other donors' samples.

This clonotype was counted many times. The rearrangement joins TRBV7-2 to TRBJ2-5; TRBD2 matches at 11 bases. V shed 7 bases, J shed 4 bases, and the junction held 8 bases outside the gene matches. This CDR3 has 15 residues. CDR1 and CDR2 from the germline V gene are SGHTA and FQGNSA. The DNA for the CDR3 is TGTGCCAGCACCCCGGGACTAGCGGTTTCAGAGACCCAGTACTTC. This encodes CASTPGLAVSETQYF.

This clonotype was picked up a small number of times. V usage is TRBV7-3 and J usage is TRBJ2-1; tentatively, D is TRBD1 (5 bases). V lost 5 bases and J lost 4, with 18 bases in between. The CDR3 loop spans 16 amino acids. Germline assignment: CDR1 SGHTA and CDR2 FQGTGA. The CDR3 is CASSHKGLVGYNEQFF. The CDR3 nucleotides read TGTGCCAGCAGCCATAAGGGGCTAGTAGGTTACAATGAGCAGTTCTTC.

The chain is built from TRBV7-9 and TRBJ2-7; D unclear. V was pared by 4 bases and J by 5 bases, with 18 bases between. Per the germline V gene, CDR1 is SEHNR and CDR2 is FQNEAQ (reference sequence). This CDR3 region has 15 residues. This CDR3 is CASSWAMALRNEQYF. The CDR3 DNA reads as TGTGCCAGCAGCTGGGCGATGGCCCTACGTAACGAGCAGTACTTC.

CDR3 sequence (DNA): TGTGCCACCAGCAGGGCCGGGACAGCGATTAACTATGGCTACACCTTC. Amino acids: CATSRAGTAINYGYTF. The rearrangement links TRBV15 to TRBJ1-2; TRBD1 agrees at 7 bases. The CDR3 runs 16 residues. Per the germline V gene, CDR1 is LNHNV and CDR2 is YYDKDF (reference sequence). V lost 3 bases to trimming and J lost 1 base; unmatched junction nucleotides: 8.

This clonotype was counted at least ten times. The V call is TRBV12-3 or TRBV12-4, the J call TRBJ1-1; no reliable D call. CDR3 size: 14 residues. The V end was cut by 6 bases, the J end by 1 base, with 12 bases between. CDR3 nucleotide sequence: TGTGCCAGCAGGCACCCGACGGGGAACACTGAAGCTTTCTTT. Translated, it gives CASRHPTGNTEAFF.

The table lists this clonotype with many counts. The CDR3 DNA follows: TGTGCCAGCAGCTTAGCGCCTAGTACTAACAATGAGCAGTTCTTC. Protein product: CASSLAPSTNNEQFF. V and J are TRBV11-2 and TRBJ2-1; D is unresolved. Trimming took 1 base from V and 5 from J, leaving 12 bases between them. The CDR3 spans 15 residues. CDR1 is SGHAT and CDR2 is FQNNGV in the germline V gene.

The chain combines TRBV12-3 or TRBV12-4 with TRBJ1-2; a weak D match, TRBD1 (5 bases). V gave up 0 bases and J gave up 7 bases, with 12 bases separating them. The CDR3 is made up of 14 amino acids. The CDR3 nucleotides read TGTGCCAGCAGTTTAGCCCCTCCGAGGGGTGGCTACACCTTC. Its protein product is CASSLAPPRGGYTF.

This clonotype was picked up many times. This chain joins TRBV7-2 and TRBJ2-5; D unresolved. The CDR3 sequence is 15 residues long. V lost 5 bases and J 1 base, leaving 14 bases between the germline ends. Germline values: CDR1 SGHTA, CDR2 FQGNSA. The DNA of the CDR3 is TGTGCCAGCAGCCTAGACACGGTGGTCCAAGAGACCCAGTACTTC. It codes for CASSLDTVVQETQYF.

The chain carries TRBV28 and TRBJ1-1; D possibly corresponds to TRBD1 (5 bases). Trimming cost V 5 bases and J 10 bases, with 14 bases left between them. There are 12 residues in the CDR3. Germline V gene sequence: CDR1 MDHEN, CDR2 SYDVKM. This CDR3 reads CASSTRQRRAFF. Written as DNA, the CDR3 is TGTGCCAGCAGTACCAGACAGCGTCGAGCTTTCTTT.

The V and J genes are TRBV30 and TRBJ1-1; D possibly corresponds to TRBD1 (5 bases). Looked up from germline, CDR1 is GTSNPN and CDR2 is SVGIG (reference sequence). The CDR3 is made up of 11 amino acids. Trimming shortened V by 3 bases and J by 5 bases, and 7 bases separated the two germline ends. The CDR3 loop is CAWRGLTEAFF. The DNA of the CDR3 is TGTGCCTGGAGGGGGCTAACTGAAGCTTTCTTT.

The chain uses TRBV4-1 and TRBJ2-7, with D perhaps given as TRBD1 or TRBD2 (5 bases each). The germline V gene encodes CDR1 MGHRA and CDR2 YSYEKL. This CDR3 has 16 residues. Trimming cost V 2 bases and J 0 bases, with 14 bases left between them. The CDR3 DNA follows: TGCGCCAGCAGCCAAACTCGGGGCCACAGCTCCTACGAGCAGTACTTC. It codes for CASSQTRGHSSYEQYF.

This clonotype was seen more than once but under ten times. This chain uses TRBV29-1 with TRBJ2-5; 8 positions match TRBD2. This CDR3 comprises 14 residues. The germline V gene encodes CDR1 SQVTM and CDR2 ANQGSEA. V lost 6 bases and J lost 1; bases outside the gene matches: 7. CDR3 sequence: CSVALGGVQETQYF. The CDR3 DNA reads as TGCAGCGTGGCCCTCGGGGGGGTCCAAGAGACCCAGTACTTC.

This clonotype came up a few times. V gene TRBV7-7 combines with J gene TRBJ2-3; 10 bases line up with TRBD1. This CDR3 has 15 residues. Germline CDR1 and CDR2: SSHAT and FNYEAQ (reference sequence). The J segment lost 7 bases and the V segment lost 0 bases, leaving 4 bases of the junction unmatched. In DNA, the CDR3 is TGTGCCAGCAGCTTAGCGACAGGGGGCTTCTATACGCAGTATTTT. It yields the protein CASSLATGGFYTQYF.

The chain links TRBV29-1 to TRBJ2-7, with D perhaps matching TRBD1 (6 bases). With 2 bases removed from V and 5 bases from J, the gap between germline ends came to 13 bases. Looked up from germline, CDR1 is SQVTM and CDR2 is ANQGSEA. The CDR3 runs to 13 residues. In nucleotides, the CDR3 is TGCAGCGTTGAATGGGGGCAGATGGACGAGCAGTACTTC. Translating gives CSVEWGQMDEQYF.

This chain uses TRBV15 with TRBJ2-1; 13 bases map to TRBD2. CDR3 length: 16 amino acids. Per germline, CDR1 LNHNV and CDR2 YYDKDF (reference sequence). V lost 3 bases, J lost 9 bases, and 8 bases stayed unmatched. The CDR3 region has the DNA TGTGCCACCAGCAGGCCCGGGACTAGCGGGATGGGTGAGCAGTTCTTC. Amino acids: CATSRPGTSGMGEQFF.

This clonotype has just a few counts. The rearrangement uses TRBV6-5 and TRBJ2-6, with a weak D call TRBD1 (6 bases). Trimming removed 7 bases at V and 2 bases at J, with 15 bases between. The germline CDR1 and CDR2 sequences are MNHEY and SVGAGI. CDR3 length equals 16 residues. CDR3 DNA sequence: TGTGCCAGCAACTACAGGGCCGCAGCTGGGGCCAACGTCCTGACTTTC. This gives the protein CASNYRAAAGANVLTF.

The V gene is TRBV2, the J gene TRBJ2-7; either TRBD1 or TRBD2 may fit D (5 bases each). Trimming took 6 bases from V and 7 from J, leaving 16 bases between them. Germline CDR1 reads SNHLY; CDR2 reads FYNNEI. CDR3 size: 13 residues. CDR3 amino acids: CASRGDLLGEQYF. In nucleotides, the CDR3 is TGTGCCAGCAGGGGGGATCTGTTGGGGGAGCAGTACTTC.

The V and J genes are TRBV12-3 or TRBV12-4 and TRBJ1-3, with no clear D. Trimming cost V 6 bases and J 4 bases, with 16 bases left between them. CDR3 length: 15 residues. In DNA, the CDR3 is TGTGCCAGCAGGTTGACGCTTCTGGGAGGAAACACCATATATTTT. Translating it yields CASRLTLLGGNTIYF.

This clonotype was recorded a few times. The rearrangement uses TRBV12-3 or TRBV12-4 and TRBJ1-1; 9 bases fit TRBD1. Trimming removed 2 bases from V and 5 bases from J; junction bases left unmatched: 15. This CDR3 region has 18 residues. The CDR3 sequence: CASSLSPTWTGEDTEAFF. DNA for the CDR3: TGTGCCAGCAGTTTAAGCCCCACCTGGACAGGGGAGGATACTGAAGCTTTCTTT.

This clonotype appeared once. The chain is built from TRBV5-4 and TRBJ2-3; 7 positions match TRBD1. The germline gives CDR1 SGHNT, CDR2 YYREEE (reference sequence). V trimming: 0 bases; J trimming: 2 bases; junction bases outside the gene matches: 12. CDR3 length: 18 residues. CDR3 amino acids: CASSLAGHGTASTDTQYF. In DNA form, the CDR3 reads TGTGCCAGCAGCTTGGCCGGTCATGGGACAGCTTCCACAGATACGCAGTATTTT.